The 20 T cell receptor beta chains below all came from one sample that was sequenced in a study of low-dose radiotherapy and immunotherapy resistance in tumors. Primers targeting TRAV and TRBV primed first-strand cDNA, covering alpha and beta chains. A constant-region primer paired with the V-primer adapter amplified TCRs over about 19 PCR cycles. TCRdb analysed the reads with MiXCR anew, one entry per CDR3 protein. The table lists roughly 13,000 distinct CDR3 sequences, 60% of them singletons, with about 8.3% in the top ten. The receptor set was obtained from a human donor with advanced metastatic prostate, ovarian, gallbladder or colorectal cancer (not recorded which). This table probably holds off-target reads from a library built for another chain.

The V and J genes are TRBV29-1 and TRBJ1-2; 8 nucleotides agree with TRBD1. Per germline, CDR1 SQVTM and CDR2 ANQGSEA. This CDR3 has 12 residues. The ends lost 2 bases at V and 7 bases at J; junction bases unmatched: 3. The CDR3 nucleotides are TGCAGCGTTGAACGGACAGGGACTGGCTACACCTTC. It is translated as CSVERTGTGYTF.

This clonotype came up a few times. The chain has TRBV6-2 or TRBV6-3 and TRBJ1-1; D gene unclear. Germline loops: CDR1 MNHEY, CDR2 SVGEGT. Trimming stripped 6 bases from V and 3 bases from J, with 14 bases between. This CDR3 has 14 residues. The CDR3 DNA follows: TGTGCCAGCAGACTACAGTACAGAGACACTGAAGCTTTCTTT. Residues: CASRLQYRDTEAFF.

The chain recombines TRBV28 with TRBJ2-3; 9 bases agree with TRBD2. The junction had 10 bases not matched to a gene; V was cut back by 7 bases and J by 2 bases. Looked up from germline, CDR1 is MDHEN and CDR2 is SYDVKM. This CDR3 is built from 16 residues. The CDR3 sequence is CASKLGLATNTDTQYF. CDR3 coding DNA: TGTGCCAGCAAATTGGGACTAGCAACCAACACAGATACGCAGTATTTT.

V and J are TRBV6-2 or TRBV6-3 and TRBJ2-7; TRBD2 matches at 14 bases. Trimming cost V 11 bases and J 4 bases; bases outside gene matches: 4. The V gene's germline CDR1 is MNHEY and CDR2 SVGEGT. This CDR3 is built from 13 residues. As DNA, the CDR3 is TGTGCCGCAGGACTAGCGGGAGGTTACGAGCAGTACTTC. The encoded protein is CAAGLAGGYEQYF.

V usage is TRBV7-9 and J usage is TRBJ2-1; either TRBD1 or TRBD2 may supply D (5 bases each). The CDR3 contains 15 residues. Germline V gives CDR1 SEHNR, CDR2 FQNEAQ (reference sequence). V dropped 3 bases and J dropped 1 base, with 10 bases sitting between them. The CDR3 here is CASSFLGVSYNEQFF. The CDR3 DNA is TGTGCCAGCAGCTTCTTGGGGGTATCCTACAATGAGCAGTTCTTC.

This chain joins TRBV6-5 and TRBJ2-5; possibly TRBD2 for D (6 bases). Germline V gene lookup returns CDR1 MNHEY and CDR2 SVGAGI. The CDR3 contains 14 residues. V was pared by 1 base and J by 1 base, with 7 bases between. CDR3 protein: CASSYFGGQETQYF. CDR3 bases: TGTGCCAGCAGTTACTTCGGGGGCCAAGAGACCCAGTACTTC.

J is TRBJ2-3 and V is TRBV10-3; D is possibly TRBD2 (6 bases). Germline loops: CDR1 ENHRY, CDR2 SYGVKD. V lost 4 bases, J lost 0 bases, and 11 bases lay in between. This CDR3 has 15 residues. This CDR3 reads CAISGSGLSTDTQYF. CDR3 nucleotides: TGTGCCATCAGTGGTAGCGGCTTGAGCACAGATACGCAGTATTTT.

The rearrangement joins TRBV2 to TRBJ1-1; D is possibly TRBD1 (6 bases). Trimming shortened V by 7 bases and J by 2 bases, and 11 bases separated the two germline ends. Germline CDR1 and CDR2: SNHLY and FYNNEI. This CDR3 is 13 amino acids long. The CDR3 nucleotides are TGTGCCAGCACCGGGACACTCAACACTGAAGCTTTCTTT. It specifies CASTGTLNTEAFF.

The V and J genes are TRBV28 and TRBJ1-5; D is unclear. Trimming left V 6 bases short and J 0 bases short, with 18 bases between. Germline loops: CDR1 MDHEN, CDR2 SYDVKM. There are 17 residues in the CDR3. CDR3 nucleotides: TGTGCCAGCAGGCCCTGGATCGGACCGAATAGCAATCAGCCCCAGCATTTT. Its translation: CASRPWIGPNSNQPQHF.

The genes are TRBV5-1 and TRBJ1-1, with TRBD1 as a possible D gene (6 bases). The germline V and J ends were trimmed by 0 bases and 4 bases, with 16 bases remaining between them. The germline CDR1 and CDR2 sequences are SGHRS and YFSETQ. The CDR3 spans 16 residues. In DNA, the CDR3 is TGCGCCAGCAGCTTGGTGGCAGGGGTGATCACCACTGAAGCTTTCTTT. This codes for CASSLVAGVITTEAFF.

The J gene is TRBJ2-7, the V gene TRBV28; D gene uncertain. Germline assignment: CDR1 MDHEN and CDR2 SYDVKM. V was pared by 2 bases and J by 0 bases, with 11 bases between. CDR3 length equals 15 residues. The CDR3 DNA reads as TGTGCCAGCAGTTTAACGACTTCAAACTCCTACGAGCAGTACTTC. Amino acids: CASSLTTSNSYEQYF.

The chain links TRBV6-2 or TRBV6-3 to TRBJ1-1; D gene ambiguous. V was pared by 6 bases and J by 4 bases, with 12 bases between. The CDR3 contains 13 residues. Germline V gene sequence: CDR1 MNHEY, CDR2 SVGEGT. The CDR3 spells CASSPAQSTEAFF. CDR3 nucleotide sequence: TGTGCCAGCAGCCCCGCCCAGAGCACTGAAGCTTTCTTT.

This rearrangement joins TRBV7-8 to TRBJ2-2; 9 nucleotides agree with TRBD1. J gave up 6 bases and V 2 bases, and 4 bases lay outside the gene matches. Germline lookup yields CDR1 SGHVS and CDR2 FQNEAQ. The CDR3 runs to 15 residues. The CDR3 region has the DNA TGTGCCAGCAGCTTACGGGACAGGGTAGCCGGGGAGCTGTTTTTT. This gives the protein CASSLRDRVAGELFF.

In this sample, this clonotype is medium-sized. The chain couples TRBV5-4 to TRBJ2-3; D may be TRBD1 (6 bases). CDR3 length: 17 residues. The V end was cut by 0 bases, the J end by 4 bases, with 18 bases between. Germline-derived CDR1 and CDR2 are SGHNT and YYREEE (reference sequence). CDR3 protein: CASSLGGRASRADTQYF. In DNA, the CDR3 is TGTGCCAGCAGCTTGGGGGGGCGCGCAAGCCGTGCAGATACGCAGTATTTT.

The chain links TRBV18 to TRBJ2-4; no definite D call. Germline values: CDR1 KGHSH, CDR2 LQKENI. V gave up 0 bases and J gave up 9 bases, with 12 bases separating them. This CDR3 has 14 residues. The CDR3 spells CASSPPEGSSIQYF. In nucleotides, the CDR3 is TGTGCCAGCTCACCACCGGAAGGTTCTAGCATTCAGTACTTC.

The chain joins TRBV28 to TRBJ1-5; 7 positions match TRBD1. The V and J ends lost 6 bases and 6 bases, in that order; junction bases with no gene match: 8. Germline CDR1 and CDR2: MDHEN and SYDVKM. This CDR3 is built from 14 residues. The CDR3, as DNA: TGTGCCAGCAGCCGGGGACAGAACCGTCAGCCCCAGCATTTT. Translating gives CASSRGQNRQPQHF.

This clonotype was observed a few times. V is TRBV7-2 and J is TRBJ2-5, with D hard to call. The CDR3 has 15 residues. The V gene's germline CDR1 is SGHTA and CDR2 FQGNSA. The germline V and J ends were trimmed by 1 base and 5 bases, with 14 bases remaining between them. In DNA, the CDR3 is TGTGCCAGCAGCTTAGGGCTCAAGGGTATGGAGACCCAGTACTTC. It codes for CASSLGLKGMETQYF.

The genes are TRBV19 and TRBJ2-2; D uncertain. The V end lost 3 bases, the J end lost 1 base, and 6 bases lay between the germline ends. The germline V gene encodes CDR1 LNHDA and CDR2 SQIVND (reference sequence). The CDR3 length is 14 residues. This CDR3 reads CASSIFQNTGELFF. The CDR3 nucleotides are TGTGCCAGTAGTATTTTCCAGAACACCGGGGAGCTGTTTTTT.

In this sample, this clonotype turned up once. This sequence joins TRBV29-1 and TRBJ2-5, with D possibly TRBD2 on 5 matching bases. V lost 5 bases to trimming and J lost 5 bases, with 15 bases between them. This CDR3 has 13 amino acids. From germline, CDR1 is SQVTM and CDR2 ANQGSEA. DNA for the CDR3: TGCAGCGTTTTACTAGAGATCTCGGAGACCCAGTACTTC. This gives the protein CSVLLEISETQYF.

This chain uses TRBV29-1 with TRBJ2-1; TRBD2 aligns across 9 bases. The length of the CDR3 is 15 residues. CDR1 is SQVTM and CDR2 is ANQGSEA in the germline V gene. The ends lost 4 bases at V and 6 bases at J; junction bases unmatched: 10. CDR3 nucleotide sequence: TGCAGCGTTGTGGCGGCGGGAGGGGTTTTCAATGAGCAGTTCTTC. This encodes CSVVAAGGVFNEQFF.